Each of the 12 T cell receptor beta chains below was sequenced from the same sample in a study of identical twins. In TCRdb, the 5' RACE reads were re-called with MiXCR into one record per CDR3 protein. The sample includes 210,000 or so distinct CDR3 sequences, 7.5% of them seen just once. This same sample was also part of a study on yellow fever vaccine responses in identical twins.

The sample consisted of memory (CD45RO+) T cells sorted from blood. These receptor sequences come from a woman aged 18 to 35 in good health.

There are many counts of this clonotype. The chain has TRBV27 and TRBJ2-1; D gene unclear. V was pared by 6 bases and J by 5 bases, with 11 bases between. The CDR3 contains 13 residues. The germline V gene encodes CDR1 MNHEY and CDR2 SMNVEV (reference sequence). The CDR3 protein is CASSQTSNNEQFF. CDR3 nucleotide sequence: TGTGCCAGCAGCCAGACATCGAACAATGAGCAGTTCTTC.

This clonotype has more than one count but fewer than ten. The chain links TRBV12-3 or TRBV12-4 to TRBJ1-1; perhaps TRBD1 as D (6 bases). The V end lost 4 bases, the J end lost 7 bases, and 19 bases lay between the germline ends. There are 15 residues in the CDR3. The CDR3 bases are TGTGCCAGCAGTTCAACTTCAGGGGCTCGTCTTGAAGCTTTCTTT. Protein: CASSSTSGARLEAFF.

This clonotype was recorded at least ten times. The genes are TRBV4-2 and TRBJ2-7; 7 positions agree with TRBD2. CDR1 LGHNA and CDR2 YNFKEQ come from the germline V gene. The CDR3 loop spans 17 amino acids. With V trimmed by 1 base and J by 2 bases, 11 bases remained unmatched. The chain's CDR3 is CASSQGLIAGETYEQYF. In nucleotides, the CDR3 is TGTGCCAGCAGCCAAGGGCTTATTGCGGGGGAAACCTACGAGCAGTACTTC.

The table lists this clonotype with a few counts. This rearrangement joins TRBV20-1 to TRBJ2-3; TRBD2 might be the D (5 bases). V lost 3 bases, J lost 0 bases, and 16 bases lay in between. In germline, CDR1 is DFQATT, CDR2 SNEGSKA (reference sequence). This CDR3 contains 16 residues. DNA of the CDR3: TGCAGTGCTAGTGCTTTAGGAGGACCCAGCACAGATACGCAGTATTTT. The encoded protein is CSASALGGPSTDTQYF.

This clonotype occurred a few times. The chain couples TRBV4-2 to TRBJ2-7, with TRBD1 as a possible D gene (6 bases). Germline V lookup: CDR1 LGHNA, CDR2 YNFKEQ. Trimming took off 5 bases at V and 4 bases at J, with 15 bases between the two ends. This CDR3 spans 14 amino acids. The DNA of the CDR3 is TGTGCCAGCAGCGAACAGGGATCCGGGTACGAGCAGTACTTC. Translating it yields CASSEQGSGYEQYF.

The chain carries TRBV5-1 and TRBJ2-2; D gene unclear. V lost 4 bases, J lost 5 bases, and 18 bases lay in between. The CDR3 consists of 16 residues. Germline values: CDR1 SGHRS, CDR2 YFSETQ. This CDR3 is CASSKDVLGRTGELFF. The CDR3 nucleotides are TGCGCCAGCAGCAAGGACGTGCTAGGAAGGACCGGGGAGCTGTTTTTT.

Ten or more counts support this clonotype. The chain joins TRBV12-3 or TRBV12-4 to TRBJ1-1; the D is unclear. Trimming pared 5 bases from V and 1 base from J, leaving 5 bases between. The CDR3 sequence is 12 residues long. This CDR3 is CASSQQNTEAFF. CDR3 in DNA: TGTGCCAGCAGTCAACAGAACACTGAAGCTTTCTTT.

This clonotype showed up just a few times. The CDR3: CASSSDRGKGYTF. CDR3 DNA: TGTGCCAGCAGCTCCGACAGGGGGAAAGGCTACACCTTC. The gene calls are TRBV7-9 and TRBJ1-2; the match to TRBD1 covers 9 bases. V lost 4 bases, J lost 8 bases, and 5 bases stayed unmatched. The CDR3 extends over 13 amino acids. The V gene's germline CDR1 is SEHNR and CDR2 FQNEAQ (reference sequence).

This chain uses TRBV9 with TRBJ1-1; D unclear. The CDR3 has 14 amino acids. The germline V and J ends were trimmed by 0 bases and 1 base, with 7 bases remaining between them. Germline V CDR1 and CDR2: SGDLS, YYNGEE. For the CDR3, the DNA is TGTGCCAGCAGCGTAGATCTGGCGAACACTGAAGCTTTCTTT. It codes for CASSVDLANTEAFF.

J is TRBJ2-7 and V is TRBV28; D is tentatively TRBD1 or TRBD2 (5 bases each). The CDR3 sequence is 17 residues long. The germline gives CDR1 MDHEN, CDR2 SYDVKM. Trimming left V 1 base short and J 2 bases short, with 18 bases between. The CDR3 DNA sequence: TGTGCCAGCAGTTTATTCGGGGTCAGGACATCGGCCTACGAGCAGTACTTC. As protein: CASSLFGVRTSAYEQYF.

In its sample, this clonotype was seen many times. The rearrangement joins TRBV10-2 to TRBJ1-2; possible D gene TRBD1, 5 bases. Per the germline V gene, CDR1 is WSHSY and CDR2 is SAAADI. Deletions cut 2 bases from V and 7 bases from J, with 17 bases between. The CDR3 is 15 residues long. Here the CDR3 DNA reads TGCGCCAGCAGTGAGGATCTCGGGGGATGGGGTGGCTACACCTTC. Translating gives CASSEDLGGWGGYTF.

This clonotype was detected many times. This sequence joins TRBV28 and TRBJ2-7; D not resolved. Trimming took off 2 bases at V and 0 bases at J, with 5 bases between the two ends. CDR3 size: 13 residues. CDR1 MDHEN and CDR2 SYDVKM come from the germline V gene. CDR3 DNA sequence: TGTGCCAGCAGTTTACTCTACTCCTACGAGCAGTACTTC. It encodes CASSLLYSYEQYF.